Following are 24 T cell receptor beta chains from one sample sequenced in a study of technical replicates of blood from a few donors (TCRdb year 2017). Libraries came from the immunoSEQ multiplex PCR assay. TCRdb obtained this table from immuneACCESS and retained in-frame rearrangements with V and J assigned. These tables miss some clones; where compared with another copy, unresolved V genes account for less than half of the shortfall, and the remainder is unexplained. For this sample the table gives some 77,000 clones, of which around nine tenths were detected only once. The ten top clones hold 0.39% of the sample. The sample comprised T cells isolated from PBMCs. These receptors all come from a human donor in good health.

About this clone itself: The sample contains more than one DNA sequence encoding this CDR3. The rearrangement joins TRBV7-9 to TRBJ1-1; D not resolved. Deletions cut 1 base from V and 5 bases from J, with 8 bases between. Germline V lookup: CDR1 SEHNR, CDR2 FQNEAQ (reference sequence). This CDR3 contains 13 residues. CDR3 sequence (DNA): TGTGCCAGCAGCTTAGGAGGCGGGACTGAAGCTTTCTTT. It yields the protein CASSLGGGTEAFF.

This clone showed up just a few times. The gene calls are TRBV6-5 and TRBJ1-2, with D perhaps matching TRBD1 (6 bases). CDR1 is MNHEY and CDR2 is SVGAGI in the germline V gene. The CDR3 spans 14 residues. Trimming removed 0 bases from V and 4 bases from J, with 9 bases in between. The CDR3 DNA is TGTGCCAGCAGTTACTCTGGGACATTCTATGGCTACACCTTC. Encoded protein: CASSYSGTFYGYTF.

The chain joins TRBV27 to TRBJ2-7; perhaps TRBD1 as D (5 bases). The V end was cut by 3 bases, the J end by 1 base, with 7 bases between. The CDR3 covers 13 residues. The germline V gene has CDR1 MNHEY and CDR2 SMNVEV (reference sequence). As DNA, the CDR3 is TGTGCCAGCAGTTTTAGACAGTCCTACGAGCAGTACTTC. Translation: CASSFRQSYEQYF.

This rearrangement joins TRBV9 to TRBJ2-2; TRBD2 might be the D (6 bases). Germline CDR1 is SGDLS and CDR2 is YYNGEE. The CDR3 contains 15 residues. The V and J ends lost 3 bases and 5 bases respectively, with 14 bases between them. CDR3 nucleotide sequence: TGTGCCAGCAGCGGAGTGATGGGGACTACCGGGGAGCTGTTTTTT. Translating gives CASSGVMGTTGELFF.

The chain carries TRBV4-2 and TRBJ1-1; tentatively, D is TRBD1 (5 bases). CDR1 LGHNA and CDR2 YNFKEQ come from the germline V gene. The CDR3 spans 14 residues. The V end lost 2 bases, the J end lost 1 base, and 8 bases lay between the germline ends. CDR3 loop: CASSQHRQNTEAFF. CDR3 sequence (DNA): TGTGCCAGCAGCCAACACAGGCAGAACACTGAAGCTTTCTTT.

The chain has TRBV4-2 and TRBJ2-1; 11 nucleotides agree with TRBD2. The germline gives CDR1 LGHNA, CDR2 YNFKEQ. The J segment lost 6 bases and the V segment lost 0 bases, leaving 4 bases of the junction unmatched. The CDR3 runs to 16 residues. CDR3 in DNA: TGTGCCAGCAGCCAAGATCGCCTAGCGGGAGGCAATGAGCAGTTCTTC. Translation gives CASSQDRLAGGNEQFF.

The CDR3 DNA sequence: TGTGCCAGCAGCCCCAGCGGGAGAAGATCCTACGAGCAGTACTTC. This translates into CASSPSGRRSYEQYF. This rearrangement joins TRBV9 to TRBJ2-7, with TRBD2 matching 8 bases. The junction had 7 bases not matched to a gene; V was cut back by 4 bases and J by 1 base. CDR3 length: 15 residues. Germline V gene data show CDR1 as SGDLS and CDR2 as YYNGEE.

V is TRBV5-1 and J is TRBJ2-2; 7 bases align to TRBD2. V shed 6 bases and J 4 bases; nucleotides not matched to a gene: 15. CDR1 and CDR2 from the germline V gene are SGHRS and YFSETQ. The CDR3 runs to 17 residues. In DNA, the CDR3 is TGCGCCAGCACCCCAGGGAAGCGGGACCATAGCACCGGGGAGCTGTTTTTT. This translates into CASTPGKRDHSTGELFF. The full variable domain, completed using reference TRBV5-1 and TRBJ2-2, is KAGVTQTPRYLIKTRGQQVTLSCSPISGHRSVSWYQQTPGQGLQFLFEYFSETQRNKGNFPGRFSGRQFSNSRSEMNVSTLELGDSALYLCASTPGKRDHSTGELFFGEGSRLTVL.

This chain uses TRBV5-6 with TRBJ2-5; 12 bases match TRBD1. After removal of 1 base from V and 4 bases from J, the junction contained 5 bases not matched to a gene. Germline-derived CDR1 and CDR2 are SGHDT and YYEEEE. This CDR3 has 16 amino acids. The CDR3 reads CASSLLRDRGPETQYF. The CDR3 DNA sequence: TGTGCCAGCAGCTTGCTCCGGGACAGGGGGCCAGAGACCCAGTACTTC.

CDR3 sequence reads: CASLGTGIFSGNTIYF. CDR3 nucleotide sequence: TGTGCCAGCTTGGGGACAGGGATCTTCTCTGGAAACACCATATATTTT. The chain carries TRBV28 and TRBJ1-3, with 9 bases fitting TRBD1. The V gene's germline CDR1 is MDHEN and CDR2 SYDVKM. The J segment lost 0 bases and the V segment lost 8 bases, leaving 8 bases of the junction unmatched. This CDR3 comprises 16 residues.

The V gene is TRBV11-3, the J gene TRBJ2-5, with 10 bases that match TRBD2. The ends lost 0 bases at V and 5 bases at J; junction bases unmatched: 3. Germline lookup yields CDR1 SGHNT and CDR2 YENEEA. The CDR3 length is 15 residues. CDR3 protein: CASSLDIAGGETQYF. CDR3 DNA sequence: TGTGCCAGCAGCTTAGACATAGCGGGAGGCGAGACCCAGTACTTC.

CDR3 loop: CASSVHAPYEQYF. Written as DNA, the CDR3 is TGTGCCAGCAGTGTACACGCCCCCTACGAGCAGTACTTC. This rearrangement joins TRBV6-1 to TRBJ2-7; D gene uncertain. Deletions cut 4 bases from V and 2 bases from J, with 9 bases between. The germline V gene encodes CDR1 MNHNS and CDR2 SASEGT. This CDR3 region has 13 residues.

The chain recombines TRBV9 with TRBJ1-1; 7 nucleotides align to TRBD1. The CDR3 consists of 13 residues. V dropped 4 bases and J dropped 6; count of bases not matched to a gene: 6. In germline, CDR1 is SGDLS, CDR2 YYNGEE. CDR3 bases: TGTGCCAGCAGCCCCGGTACAGGGGCTGAAGCTTTCTTT. Amino acids: CASSPGTGAEAFF.

The chain is built from TRBV29-1 and TRBJ2-1; the match to TRBD2 covers 7 bases. The V and J ends lost 4 bases and 3 bases, in that order; junction bases with no gene match: 3. This CDR3 region has 13 residues. In germline, CDR1 is SQVTM, CDR2 ANQGSEA. The CDR3 nucleotides are TGCAGCGTTGGCGGCGGGAGCTACAATGAGCAGTTCTTC. It is translated as CSVGGGSYNEQFF.

CDR3 sequence (DNA): TGTGCCATCAGTGGCCCGCGGGATACGCAGTATTTT. Translation: CAISGPRDTQYF. This chain uses TRBV10-3 with TRBJ2-3; D remains unclear. The CDR3 has 12 residues. Germline assignment: CDR1 ENHRY and CDR2 SYGVKD. Trimming pared 4 bases from V and 6 bases from J, leaving 8 bases between.

This sequence joins TRBV9 and TRBJ2-7, with D maybe TRBD2 (5 bases). This CDR3 spans 14 amino acids. With 0 bases removed from V and 4 bases from J, the gap between germline ends came to 11 bases. The germline V gene encodes CDR1 SGDLS and CDR2 YYNGEE. The CDR3 DNA follows: TGTGCCAGCAGCGTAGGGAGGACGGCTTACGAGCAGTACTTC. It is translated as CASSVGRTAYEQYF. The variable domain in full, with the rest retrieved from reference TRBV9 and TRBJ2-7, is DSGVTQTPKHLITATGQRVTLRCSPRSGDLSVYWYQQSLDQGLQFLIQYYNGEERAKGNILERFSAQQFPDLHSELNLSSLELGDSALYFCASSVGRTAYEQYFGPGTRLTVT.

The rearrangement links TRBV10-3 to TRBJ2-7; TRBD2 might be the D (6 bases). Trimming removed 3 bases at V and 2 bases at J, with 14 bases between. This CDR3 region has 15 residues. Germline lookup yields CDR1 ENHRY and CDR2 SYGVKD. The chain's CDR3 is CAISEEREVPYEQYF. The CDR3 region has the DNA TGTGCCATCAGTGAAGAGAGGGAGGTCCCCTACGAGCAGTACTTC.

This clone has a handful of counts. V is TRBV6-5 and J is TRBJ1-1; D is unclear. CDR1 MNHEY and CDR2 SVGAGI come from the germline V gene. Between the trimmed V and J ends, which lost 0 bases and 0 bases, there was a span of 8 bases. There are 15 residues in the CDR3. As DNA, the CDR3 is TGTGCCAGCAGTTACTCCCCGGGATTGAACACTGAAGCTTTCTTT. Translation gives CASSYSPGLNTEAFF.

The J gene is TRBJ2-1, the V gene TRBV7-3, with TRBD2 matching over 11 bases. This CDR3 region has 15 residues. V dropped 5 bases and J dropped 7; count of bases not matched to a gene: 7. From germline, CDR1 is SGHTA and CDR2 FQGTGA. CDR3 loop: CASSRTSGSYNEQFF. The CDR3 DNA is TGTGCCAGCAGCAGAACTAGCGGGAGTTATAATGAGCAGTTCTTC.

The chain uses TRBV5-1 and TRBJ1-3, with D possibly TRBD1 on 5 matching bases. This CDR3 has 16 amino acids. V lost 0 bases and J 0 bases, leaving 10 bases between the germline ends. From germline, CDR1 is SGHRS and CDR2 YFSETQ. CDR3 region: CASSLDRPVSGNTIYF. CDR3 bases: TGCGCCAGCAGCTTGGACAGGCCCGTCTCTGGAAACACCATATATTTT.

The gene calls are TRBV9 and TRBJ1-2; 7 bases match TRBD1. Losses at the gene ends were 3 bases for V and 1 base for J; bases not matched to a gene: 6. The CDR3 is 15 amino acids. The germline gives CDR1 SGDLS, CDR2 YYNGEE. The CDR3 nucleotides read TGTGCCAGCAGCGGACCGACAGGGATTAACTATGGCTACACCTTC. It is translated as CASSGPTGINYGYTF. The whole variable domain, remainder taken from reference TRBV9 and TRBJ1-2, is DSGVTQTPKHLITATGQRVTLRCSPRSGDLSVYWYQQSLDQGLQFLIQYYNGEERAKGNILERFSAQQFPDLHSELNLSSLELGDSALYFCASSGPTGINYGYTFGSGTRLTVV.

J is TRBJ1-1 and V is TRBV5-1, with D unclear. V was clipped by 4 bases and J by 0 bases, with 7 bases between them. The CDR3 sequence is 13 residues long. Germline V gene data show CDR1 as SGHRS and CDR2 as YFSETQ. The CDR3: CASSPILNTEAFF. The CDR3 DNA is TGCGCCAGCAGCCCCATTTTGAACACTGAAGCTTTCTTT. The whole variable domain, filled in from reference TRBV5-1 and TRBJ1-1, reads KAGVTQTPRYLIKTRGQQVTLSCSPISGHRSVSWYQQTPGQGLQFLFEYFSETQRNKGNFPGRFSGRQFSNSRSEMNVSTLELGDSALYLCASSPILNTEAFFGQGTRLTVV.

This chain connects TRBV19 to TRBJ2-7, with 8 nucleotides matching TRBD1. The length of the CDR3 is 16 residues. The V and J ends lost 5 bases and 5 bases, in that order; junction bases with no gene match: 14. The germline CDR1 and CDR2 sequences are LNHDA and SQIVND (reference sequence). The CDR3 region has the DNA TGTGCCAGTAGTCCCGACAGGGGCCGACTTCGGGACGAGCAGTACTTC. Translated: CASSPDRGRLRDEQYF.

The J gene is TRBJ2-7, the V gene TRBV9; possible D gene TRBD1, 5 bases. CDR1 is SGDLS and CDR2 is YYNGEE in the germline V gene. This CDR3 is built from 15 residues. V was trimmed by 1 base and J by 0 bases, leaving 11 bases between them. The CDR3, as DNA: TGTGCCAGCAGCGTATCTTACAGGTACTCCTACGAGCAGTACTTC. Translating it yields CASSVSYRYSYEQYF.